This TCR beta chain came from a study of OX40 agonist ivuxolimab in advanced cancers. Study-level information: One hepatocellular carcinoma and a couple of cutaneous melanoma patients partially responded.

This clone has only a few counts. Its target is unknown. V was clipped by 8 bases and J by 8 bases, with 22 bases between them. Germline assignment: CDR1 WSHSY and CDR2 SAAADI. The CDR3 is 15 amino acids. Findings and caveats of the study: Normalized expansion of T-cell clones was also low for some nonresponders. The mean number of expanded clones was higher in CD8+ T cells than in CD4+. No antigen was identified for the clonally expanded peripheral T cells.

Sequencing used immunoSEQ multiplex PCR; TCRdb keeps in-frame clones, though not all of them. The sample lists tens of thousands of clones; approximately 79% were seen once. Specimen: CD4+ or CD8+ T cells sorted from blood, collected in a trial of the OX40 agonist ivuxolimab. The V gene is TRBV10-2, the J gene TRBJ1-3; D is perhaps TRBD1 (6 bases). The origin of this receptor is an adult with an advanced solid tumor such as melanoma, head and neck, liver or kidney cancer. The CDR3, as DNA: TGCGCCAGCTCTGCACGGGGGGACATGGGGGACACCATATATTTT. Its translation: CASSARGDMGDTIYF.